This T cell receptor (beta chain) was identified in a study of blood T cell repertoires in COVID-19. Across the study: Material from acute and convalescent COVID-19 was sourced from the United States, Italy and Spain. Sources were T cells, B-cell-depleted T cells, or PBMCs; the material itself was cDNA or gDNA.

The CDR3 runs to 15 residues. CDR1 and CDR2 (germline): LGHDT, YNNKEL (reference sequence). The V and J ends lost 4 bases and 4 bases respectively, with 16 bases between them. The table came from immunoSEQ multiplex PCR; TCRdb's copy has only in-frame clones and leaves some out. Of 380,000 or so clones listed, about 89% were seen once; the top ten hold roughly 1.2%. The genes are TRBV3-1 (or the pseudogene TRBV3-2) and TRBJ2-5; maybe TRBD1 (6 bases). This TCR was recovered from a man aged 35-49 years with acute or convalescent COVID-19. Sequencing input: peripheral blood. The CDR3 coding sequence is TGTGCCAGCAGCCCCCCTGCAGGGGCCGGAGAGACCCAGTACTTC. This translates into CASSPPAGAGETQYF.